This entry is about one T cell receptor (beta chain). These data are taken from a study of blood T cell repertoires in COVID-19. TCRdb's table, derived via immunoSEQ multiplex PCR, lists solely in-frame clones and lacks some. The sample holds about 64,000 clones, 85% to 90% seen once. The CDR3 runs 13 residues. V was cut by 3 bases and J by 7 bases, with 10 bases left in between. Germline V lookup: CDR1 MNHNS, CDR2 SASEGT. The rearrangement joins TRBV6-1 to TRBJ1-5, with unresolved D. The receptor was isolated from a man aged 50 to 60 with active COVID-19. The specimen sequenced was peripheral blood. The CDR3 here is CASSDWGEQPQHF. The CDR3 coding sequence is TGTGCCAGCAGTGATTGGGGAGAGCAGCCCCAGCATTTT.